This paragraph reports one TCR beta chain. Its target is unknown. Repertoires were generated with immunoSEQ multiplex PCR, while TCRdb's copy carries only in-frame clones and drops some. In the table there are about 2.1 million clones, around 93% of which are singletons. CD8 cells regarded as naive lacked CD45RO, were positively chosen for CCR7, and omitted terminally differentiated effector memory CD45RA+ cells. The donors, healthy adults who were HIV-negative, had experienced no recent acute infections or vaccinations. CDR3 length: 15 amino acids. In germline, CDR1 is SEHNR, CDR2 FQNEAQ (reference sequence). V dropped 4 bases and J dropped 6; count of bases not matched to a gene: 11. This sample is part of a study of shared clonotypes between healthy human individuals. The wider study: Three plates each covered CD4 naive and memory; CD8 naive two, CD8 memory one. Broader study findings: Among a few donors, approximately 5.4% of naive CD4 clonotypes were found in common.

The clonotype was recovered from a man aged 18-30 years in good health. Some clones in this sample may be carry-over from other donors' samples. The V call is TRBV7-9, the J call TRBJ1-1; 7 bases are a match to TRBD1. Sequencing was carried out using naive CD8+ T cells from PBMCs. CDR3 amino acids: CASSSQGVTIAEAFF. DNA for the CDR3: TGTGCCAGCAGCTCCCAGGGGGTAACAATCGCTGAAGCTTTCTTT.